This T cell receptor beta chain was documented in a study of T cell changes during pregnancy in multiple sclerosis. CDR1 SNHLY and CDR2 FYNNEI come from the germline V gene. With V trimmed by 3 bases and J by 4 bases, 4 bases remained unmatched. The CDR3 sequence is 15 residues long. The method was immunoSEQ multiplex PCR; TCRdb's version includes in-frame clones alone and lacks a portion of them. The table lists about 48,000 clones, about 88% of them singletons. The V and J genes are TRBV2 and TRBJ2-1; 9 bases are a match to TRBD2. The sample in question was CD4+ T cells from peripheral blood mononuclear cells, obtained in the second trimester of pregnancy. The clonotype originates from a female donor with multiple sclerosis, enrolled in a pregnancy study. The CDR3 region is CASSEGLAGYNEQFF. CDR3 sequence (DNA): TGTGCCAGCAGTGAGGGTCTAGCGGGATACAATGAGCAGTTCTTC. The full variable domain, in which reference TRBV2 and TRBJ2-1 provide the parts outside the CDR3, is EPEVTQTPSHQVTQMGQEVILRCVPISNHLYFYWYRQILGQKVEFLVSFYNNEISEKSEIFDDQFSVERPDGSNFTLKIRSTKLEDSAMYFCASSEGLAGYNEQFFGPGTRLTVL.